This TCR beta chain was obtained from a study of monozygotic twins with inflammatory bowel disease. Germline loops: CDR1 SQVTM, CDR2 ANQGSEA. The CDR3 covers 14 residues. Across eight separate reactions for each sample, cDNA was made. TCRdb reworked the 5' RACE reads into one entry per CDR3 protein, no DNA. The ten most abundant clones cover approximately 2% of a sample with approximately 330,000 distinct CDR3 sequences. This sequence originates from a human donor with ulcerative colitis or Crohn's disease, or a healthy co-twin of an affected twin (not recorded which). Source material: blood. The chain is built from TRBV29-1 and TRBJ2-7; TCRdb picks TRBD1, but there is no DNA to check that call. The CDR3 sequence is CSVEFGPGGYEQYF.